This TCR beta chain was sequenced in a study of shared clonotypes between healthy human individuals. Notes on the study in general: The authors sampled blood alone, and tissue repertoires likely differ.

CDR3 length equals 14 residues. The germline V gene encodes CDR1 SNHLY and CDR2 FYNNEI. The V gene end was trimmed by 6 bases and the J gene end by 4 bases; junction bases not matched to a gene: 5. Regarding this clone: Its antigen is not known.

Each sorted subset replicate got 200 ng genomic DNA, roughly 30,000 genomes. Clones were sequenced by immunoSEQ multiplex PCR, and TCRdb holds only the in-frame ones, with some missing. The top ten clones hold around 0.13% of a sample with under 2,500,000 clones, approximately 94% of them seen once. Subsets obtained from CD4+ cells comprised CD45RA+ naive and CD45RA-negative memory cells. The sequenced sample was naive CD4+ T cells sorted from blood. Stated subset: CD45RA+ positively selected. The TCR comes from a man between 18 and 29 years old in good health. The chain employs TRBV2 and TRBJ2-2; 7 bases agree with TRBD1. The CDR3 reads CASSLQGITGELFF. The CDR3 DNA is TGTGCCAGCAGCTTACAGGGGATCACCGGGGAGCTGTTTTTT.